The sequence of this TCR beta chain was determined in a study of Ad26.COV2.S vaccination and SARS-CoV-2 variants. Deletions cut 1 base from V and 1 base from J, with 1 base between. CDR1 GTSNPN and CDR2 SVGIG come from the germline V gene (reference sequence). The length of the CDR3 is 12 residues. General study points: The study found similar non-spike TCR breadth in vaccine and placebo recipients. Participants in the vaccine arm had higher spike-specific TCR breadth; placebo recipients had lower. Substantial breadth was reported for post-vaccination spike-specific CD8+ and CD4+ T cells. The analyses of TCR breadth and depth may have understated the size of total T cell responses.

Assay used: immunoSEQ multiplex PCR; TCRdb lists only in-frame clones, some missing. The sample consists of more than 150,000 clones, 70% to 90% of them appearing once. This clone was found a few times. Its specificity is not known. The chain has TRBV30 and TRBJ2-2; no definite D call. The TCR sequence derives from a human donor who had recovered from COVID-19. The sequenced sample was peripheral blood, obtained after recovery from COVID-19. The CDR3 DNA sequence: TGTGCCTGGAGTGGGAACACCGGGGAGCTGTTTTTT. Amino acid sequence: CAWSGNTGELFF.